This T cell receptor (beta chain) was found in a study of a mutant IDH1 vaccine in newly diagnosed glioma. Study-level background: Of the patients given treatment, approximately 60% were male and about 38% were female, and a mean age of around 38 years was recorded. Beforehand, treatment had been radiotherapy, temozolomide, or both; the majority received both.

A remark on this clone: Its antigen is currently unknown.

Profiling relied on immunoSEQ multiplex PCR, and the TCRdb table lists in-frame clones only, not all of them. This sample has fewer than 45,000 clones, with roughly 79% found just once. The study's findings and limits: Approximately 93% of patients showed vaccine-induced immune responses across multiple MHC alleles. Variations in leading peripheral T cell clonotypes appeared to have no connection with pseudoprogression.

Documented time point: week 35, safety follow-up. Doses comprised 300 ug of mutant IDH1 20-mer peptide each, plus topical imiquimod. This CDR3 is built from 14 residues. Germline CDR1 SGHDT, CDR2 YYEEEE. The ends were cut back, 8 bases at V and 1 base at J, with 16 bases in the middle. The chain joins TRBV5-6 to TRBJ2-7, with D tentatively TRBD2 (6 bases). The sample consisted of PBMCs, taken from a glioma patient whose treatment included an IDH1 peptide vaccine. The clonotype was recovered from a woman between 40 and 55 years old with glioma. Some clones in this sample may be carry-over from other donors' samples. The CDR3 is CASGPGRSSYEQYF. CDR3 DNA sequence: TGTGCCAGTGGCCCCGGGAGATCTTCCTACGAGCAGTACTTC.